The 32 T cell receptor beta chains listed next were all sequenced from one sample in a study of cytomegalovirus exposure and HLA in healthy donors. 13 Jbeta primers and 60 Vbeta primers were used for the PCR. Repertoires were generated with immunoSEQ multiplex PCR, while TCRdb's copy carries only in-frame clones and drops some. This sample carries some 100,000 clones, approximately 75% of them seen once, and the ten largest clones take 4.9%. Input material: PBMCs. The receptor set was obtained from a man aged 45-60 years in good health and CMV-seropositive.

The V gene is TRBV6-5, the J gene TRBJ2-1, with TRBD2 identical over 10 bases. The CDR3 has 15 residues. The germline V gene has CDR1 MNHEY and CDR2 SVGAGI. J gave up 2 bases and V 6 bases, and 4 bases lay outside the gene matches. CDR3 bases: TGTGCCAGCAGATTAGCGGGGGGAGCCTACAATGAGCAGTTCTTC. It encodes CASRLAGGAYNEQFF.

The chain uses TRBV7-2 and TRBJ2-7; 10 bases match TRBD1. CDR1 is SGHTA, CDR2 FQGNSA, per germline. The trim removed 1 base at V and 4 bases at J, leaving 7 bases unmatched. This CDR3 comprises 16 residues. CDR3 bases: TGTGCCAGCAGCTTAGGTCCGGGACAGGGGATGTACGAGCAGTACTTC. It is translated as CASSLGPGQGMYEQYF.

DNA for the CDR3: TGCGCCAGCAGTCCCGAGGCGGGTAGCAATCAGCCCCAGCATTTT. It translates to CASSPEAGSNQPQHF. V and J are TRBV5-1 and TRBJ1-5; D gene ambiguous. Germline V CDR1 and CDR2: SGHRS, YFSETQ. V was shortened by 5 bases and J by 0 bases, with 12 bases between the two germline ends. The CDR3 is made up of 15 amino acids.

This clone came up a few times. The V call is TRBV6-1, the J call TRBJ2-5; 12 positions agree with TRBD2. The DNA end is a closer match to TRBJ2-7, so the J assignment may be wrong. The CDR3 extends over 15 amino acids. Germline V gives CDR1 MNHNS, CDR2 SASEGT. The CDR3 reads CASRPGLAGGDEQYF. In DNA form, the CDR3 reads TGTGCCAGCCGTCCAGGGCTAGCGGGAGGGGACGAGCAGTACTTC.

V gene TRBV5-1 combines with J gene TRBJ1-2; TRBD1 agrees at 7 bases. Germline V CDR1 and CDR2: SGHRS, YFSETQ. This CDR3 contains 15 residues. Trimming at V came to 3 bases and at J to 5 bases, leaving 10 bases not matched to a gene. CDR3 sequence: CASSSGQRHQYGYTF. CDR3 DNA: TGCGCCAGCAGCTCGGGACAGCGCCACCAATATGGCTACACCTTC.

This clone came up a few times. J is TRBJ2-7 and V is TRBV7-2; a weak D match, TRBD2 (5 bases). The CDR3 runs 14 residues. The germline V gene has CDR1 SGHTA and CDR2 FQGNSA. V lost 3 bases to trimming and J lost 1 base, with 10 bases between them. CDR3: CASSFFGESYEQYF. The CDR3 region has the DNA TGTGCCAGCAGCTTTTTTGGGGAGTCCTACGAGCAGTACTTC.

The chain links TRBV5-6 to TRBJ1-1; 7 bases are a match to TRBD1. This CDR3 has 15 amino acids. CDR1 and CDR2 from the germline V gene are SGHDT and YYEEEE. V lost 2 bases, J lost 13 bases, and 17 bases stayed unmatched. The CDR3 region has the DNA TGTGCCAGCAGCTTAAAGGGGGCCGGATCCAGAATTGGTTTCTTT. Encoded protein: CASSLKGAGSRIGFF.

The V call is TRBV30, the J call TRBJ1-2, with 11 bases that match TRBD1. The V gene's germline CDR1 is GTSNPN and CDR2 SVGIG (reference sequence). The J segment lost 8 bases and the V segment lost 1 base, leaving 6 bases of the junction unmatched. The CDR3 covers 14 residues. The CDR3 loop is CAWSAGQGAHGYTF. As DNA, the CDR3 is TGTGCCTGGAGTGCCGGACAGGGGGCTCACGGCTACACCTTC.

The chain joins TRBV19 to TRBJ2-2, with TRBD2 matching over 10 bases. Per germline, CDR1 LNHDA and CDR2 SQIVND (reference sequence). CDR3 size: 19 residues. V lost 2 bases, J lost 2 bases, and 11 bases stayed unmatched. CDR3 loop: CASSILGLAGAQNTGELFF. For the CDR3, the DNA is TGTGCCAGTAGTATATTAGGGCTAGCGGGGGCCCAAAACACCGGGGAGCTGTTTTTT.

The rearrangement joins TRBV2 to TRBJ1-5; tentatively, D is TRBD1 (6 bases). In germline, CDR1 is SNHLY, CDR2 FYNNEI. The V and J ends lost 3 bases and 4 bases respectively, with 13 bases between them. This CDR3 comprises 15 residues. CDR3 coding DNA: TGTGCCAGCAGTGATCCCAGGGGTCGGAATCAGCCCCAGCATTTT. It translates to CASSDPRGRNQPQHF.

This clone showed up just once. The J gene is TRBJ1-1, the V gene TRBV18; 7 bases map to TRBD1. This CDR3 spans 20 amino acids. Germline CDR1 is KGHSH and CDR2 is LQKENI. The junction had 21 bases not matched to a gene; V was cut back by 3 bases and J by 2 bases. The CDR3 loop reads CASSPPNPGQLRGGNTEAFF. CDR3 sequence (DNA): TGTGCCAGCTCACCGCCGAATCCGGGACAGTTACGCGGAGGCAACACTGAAGCTTTCTTT.

This chain links TRBV7-2 with TRBJ2-2; D perhaps matches TRBD2 (5 bases). CDR1 SGHTA and CDR2 FQGNSA come from the germline V gene. With 0 bases removed from V and 5 bases from J, the gap between germline ends came to 10 bases. The CDR3 has 15 amino acids. CDR3 protein: CASSLARRGTGELFF. As DNA, the CDR3 is TGTGCCAGCAGCTTAGCAAGGCGAGGGACCGGGGAGCTGTTTTTT.

This clone was detected only once. This chain uses TRBV5-8 with TRBJ2-1, with 9 bases lining up with TRBD1. Germline V gene lookup returns CDR1 SGHTS and CDR2 YDEGEE. The junction had 4 bases not matched to a gene; V was cut back by 0 bases and J by 6 bases. The CDR3 loop spans 15 amino acids. The CDR3 nucleotides read TGTGCCAGCAGCTTGGGGACAGGGGAATCCAATGAGCAGTTCTTC. It yields the protein CASSLGTGESNEQFF.

This chain links TRBV7-9 with TRBJ2-3; TRBD1 aligns across 8 bases. This CDR3 comprises 15 residues. Trimming at V came to 4 bases and at J to 1 base, leaving 4 bases not matched to a gene. From germline, CDR1 is SEHNR and CDR2 FQNEAQ (reference sequence). Here the CDR3 reads CASSSGTGRTDTQYF. Here the CDR3 DNA reads TGTGCCAGCAGCTCCGGGACAGGCCGCACAGATACGCAGTATTTT.

This clone was seen more than once but under ten times. V is TRBV4-1 and J is TRBJ1-4, with 8 bases matching TRBD1. J was trimmed by 4 bases and V by 0 bases; bases with no gene match: 4. The CDR3 totals 16 residues. Germline CDR1 reads MGHRA; CDR2 reads YSYEKL. CDR3 protein: CASSQDGGQGNEKLFF. The CDR3 DNA is TGCGCCAGCAGCCAAGATGGAGGACAGGGTAATGAAAAACTGTTTTTT.

The chain joins TRBV11-2 to TRBJ2-2, with D tentatively TRBD2 (6 bases). Germline loops: CDR1 SGHAT, CDR2 FQNNGV. V was trimmed by 1 base and J by 6 bases, leaving 18 bases between them. This CDR3 region has 17 residues. CDR3 amino acids: CASSLGLRGLTPGELFF. Here the CDR3 DNA reads TGTGCCAGCAGCTTAGGTCTAAGGGGACTTACCCCCGGGGAGCTGTTTTTT.

This chain connects TRBV6-5 to TRBJ2-7, with D perhaps matching TRBD2 (6 bases). The V and J ends lost 8 bases and 4 bases respectively, with 18 bases between them. This CDR3 contains 14 residues. Germline V CDR1 and CDR2: MNHEY, SVGAGI. In DNA, the CDR3 is TGTGCCAGCTGGTCGGGACTTCTGGGTTACGAGCAGTACTTC. Translated: CASWSGLLGYEQYF.

The chain couples TRBV25-1 to TRBJ2-1; D is ambiguous. The CDR3 is 15 amino acids. Germline V gene sequence: CDR1 MGHDK, CDR2 SYGVNS. V dropped 3 bases and J dropped 3 bases, with 12 bases sitting between them. Here the CDR3 DNA reads TGTGCCAGCAGTGAGCACAGTCCCCTCTACAATGAGCAGTTCTTC. Amino acids: CASSEHSPLYNEQFF. Supplemented by reference TRBV25-1 and TRBJ2-1, the full variable domain reads EADIYQTPRYLVIGTGKKITLECSQTMGHDKMYWYQQDPGMELHLIHYSYGVNSTEKGDLSSESTVSRIRTEHFPLTLESARPSHTSQYLCASSEHSPLYNEQFFGPGTRLTVL.

This chain links TRBV5-1 with TRBJ1-1, with TRBD1 as a possible D gene (6 bases). The CDR3 sequence is 15 residues long. V lost 3 bases and J 5 bases, leaving 17 bases between the germline ends. Germline assignment: CDR1 SGHRS and CDR2 YFSETQ. This chain's CDR3 is CASSSPGQPQTEAFF. In DNA form, the CDR3 reads TGCGCCAGCAGCTCGCCAGGACAGCCCCAAACTGAAGCTTTCTTT.

V is TRBV5-1 and J is TRBJ1-1, with 11 bases matching TRBD1. The CDR3 has 17 amino acids. The junction had 9 bases not matched to a gene; V was cut back by 4 bases and J by 1 base. The germline CDR1 and CDR2 sequences are SGHRS and YFSETQ. The CDR3 loop is CASSTGQGADRNTEAFF. CDR3 sequence (DNA): TGCGCCAGCAGCACCGGACAGGGGGCTGATAGGAACACTGAAGCTTTCTTT.

This chain connects TRBV2 to TRBJ1-2, with TRBD1 as a possible D gene (6 bases). This CDR3 has 13 residues. With 3 bases removed from V and 4 bases from J, the gap between germline ends came to 9 bases. CDR1 and CDR2 from the germline V gene are SNHLY and FYNNEI. The CDR3 sequence is CASSDRGGYGYTF. CDR3 nucleotides: TGTGCCAGCAGTGACAGGGGCGGCTATGGCTACACCTTC.

V usage is TRBV7-9 and J usage is TRBJ2-3; D is unresolved. Germline CDR1 and CDR2: SEHNR and FQNEAQ (reference sequence). The length of the CDR3 is 13 residues. V was pared by 4 bases and J by 4 bases, with 9 bases between. CDR3 bases: TGTGCCAGCAGCTCGTCCAGTGCAGATACGCAGTATTTT. It is translated as CASSSSSADTQYF.

To note about this clone: This same CDR3 is encoded by further DNA sequences in the sample. The chain combines TRBV7-2 with TRBJ2-3, with 7 bases matching TRBD2. The germline CDR1 and CDR2 sequences are SGHTA and FQGNSA. J lost 1 base, V lost 1 base, and 2 bases had no gene match. The CDR3 has 15 residues. As DNA, the CDR3 is TGTGCCAGCAGCTTAGTGGCGGGGGGCACAGATACGCAGTATTTT. Encoded protein: CASSLVAGGTDTQYF.

The chain joins TRBV5-5 to TRBJ1-6, with D tentatively TRBD1 (5 bases). Trimming removed 2 bases at V and 7 bases at J, with 10 bases between. There are 14 residues in the CDR3. Germline CDR1 and CDR2: SGHKS and YYEKEE (reference sequence). The CDR3 region is CASSFRDLNSPLHF. CDR3 DNA sequence: TGTGCCAGCAGCTTCAGGGATTTAAATTCACCCCTCCACTTT.

The CDR3 sequence is CASSEGGARTGELFF. The CDR3 nucleotides read TGTGCCAGCAGTGAGGGGGGGGCTCGCACCGGGGAGCTGTTTTTT. The chain combines TRBV6-1 with TRBJ2-2; possibly TRBD2 for D (7 bases). The V and J ends lost 3 bases and 4 bases respectively, with 12 bases between them. The V gene's germline CDR1 is MNHNS and CDR2 SASEGT. CDR3 length equals 15 residues.

This clone was seen more than once but under ten times. This sequence joins TRBV13 and TRBJ1-1, with D maybe TRBD1 (5 bases). The CDR3 sequence is 18 residues long. The germline V gene encodes CDR1 PRHDT and CDR2 FYEKMQ (reference sequence). Trimming cost V 1 base and J 5 bases, with 23 bases left between them. CDR3 sequence reads: CASSLVGGVGGGWTEAFF. As DNA, the CDR3 is TGTGCCAGCAGCTTAGTTGGAGGTGTTGGGGGGGGGTGGACTGAAGCTTTCTTT.

This clone was observed a single time. The chain recombines TRBV27 with TRBJ1-6; 7 bases fit TRBD1. With V trimmed by 5 bases and J by 9 bases, 13 bases remained unmatched. The length of the CDR3 is 16 residues. Germline V gene lookup returns CDR1 MNHEY and CDR2 SMNVEV (reference sequence). This chain's CDR3 is CASSPQGFSIGSPLHF. For the CDR3, the DNA is TGTGCCAGCAGTCCACAGGGGTTCAGTATAGGTTCACCCCTCCACTTT.

The gene calls are TRBV7-2 and TRBJ1-1; D gene unclear. In germline, CDR1 is SGHTA, CDR2 FQGNSA. The CDR3 loop spans 16 amino acids. V was trimmed by 0 bases and J by 4 bases, leaving 15 bases between them. The CDR3 protein is CASSLAGVGRSTEAFF. CDR3 coding DNA: TGTGCCAGCAGCTTAGCCGGGGTGGGTAGAAGCACTGAAGCTTTCTTT. Using reference TRBV7-2 and TRBJ1-1 for the parts outside the CDR3, the full variable domain is GAGVSQSPSNKVTEKGKDVELRCDPISGHTALYWYRQSLGQGLEFLIYFQGNSAPDKSGLPSDRFSAERTGGSVSTLTIQRTQQEDSAVYLCASSLAGVGRSTEAFFGQGTRLTVV.

The chain carries TRBV5-1 and TRBJ1-1; 7 bases match TRBD1. V was pared by 4 bases and J by 5 bases, with 5 bases of the junction left unmatched. The CDR3 covers 13 residues. Germline CDR1 is SGHRS and CDR2 is YFSETQ. DNA for the CDR3: TGCGCCAGCAGCCAGGAACAGGGGACTGAAGCTTTCTTT. This gives the protein CASSQEQGTEAFF.

The gene calls are TRBV5-1 and TRBJ1-2; 8 bases line up with TRBD1. The V gene's germline CDR1 is SGHRS and CDR2 YFSETQ. Trimming removed 4 bases from V and 4 bases from J; junction bases left unmatched: 9. CDR3 length: 15 amino acids. CDR3 bases: TGCGCCAGCAGCACGACAGGGGATGCTGTCTATGGCTACACCTTC. Its translation: CASSTTGDAVYGYTF.

The chain is built from TRBV10-1 and TRBJ1-1; the D is unclear. Trimming pared 4 bases from V and 6 bases from J, leaving 12 bases between. The CDR3 is 13 residues long. Germline CDR1 WNHNN, CDR2 SYGVQD (reference sequence). As DNA, the CDR3 is TGCGCCAGCAGTGTTGGCCAGAAATCTGAAGCTTTCTTT. Its translation: CASSVGQKSEAFF.

CDR3 protein: CASSPRTGYEQYF. The CDR3 nucleotides read TGTGCCAGCAGCCCCAGGACAGGGTACGAGCAGTACTTC. This chain connects TRBV7-6 to TRBJ2-7; TRBD1 aligns across 8 bases. The germline CDR1 and CDR2 sequences are SGHVS and FNYEAQ. J lost 4 bases, V lost 5 bases, and 4 bases had no gene match. CDR3 length: 13 amino acids.